Listed here is a single TCR beta chain. As yet, its antigen is unknown. Only in-frame clones appear in the TCRdb table, and some are missing; sequencing was by immunoSEQ multiplex PCR. Of about 61,000 clones listed, nearly 90% are singletons. The record originates from a study of PD-1 blockade in classical Hodgkin lymphoma. The trim removed 3 bases at V and 7 bases at J, leaving 7 bases unmatched. Germline CDR1 reads LNHDA; CDR2 reads SQIVND (reference sequence). The CDR3 consists of 14 residues. Points from the study as a whole: Complete responders started with a diversity level that resembled newly diagnosed patients at baseline. Reported baseline diversity: healthy donors highest, relapsed/refractory patients lowest. With CD4+ cells, TCR diversity rose significantly by C4D1, but not with CD8+ cells.

Stated time point: cycle 4 day 1 (C4D1), after around six weeks of nivolumab. With no exception, relapse followed autologous stem cell transplantation in all patients, and brentuximab vedotin exposure varied. The rearrangement links TRBV19 to TRBJ2-7, with 9 bases matching TRBD1. This receptor was taken from a human donor with classical Hodgkin lymphoma. Sequenced material: peripheral blood mononuclear cells (PBMCs), taken before the fourth cycle of nivolumab. CDR3 coding DNA: TGTGCCAGTAGTATGGGACAGGGAATTAATGAGCAGTACTTC. It codes for CASSMGQGINEQYF.